This T cell receptor (beta chain) was identified in a study of T cells in Graves' hyperthyroidism and ophthalmopathy. Across the whole study: Initial diagnosis, before any treatment, was when peripheral blood was collected.

This clonotype is a singleton in its sample. Its antigen is as yet unknown. A much bigger clone sits one base away, suggesting this may be a read error. Clinicians diagnosed patients from clinical symptoms, serum thyroxine and TRAb, thyroid ultrasound and orbital computed tomography. Study-level results: Most thyroid clonotypes that were expanded above 0.001 also turned up in blood. Classification by a 13 V-J model distinguished ophthalmopathy from stable hyperthyroidism.

Authors of the study amplified TCR beta CDR3 regions from RNA transcripts. Researchers ran a first-round RT-PCR on the TCR CDR3 using the HTBI primer set. MiXCR, run by TCRdb on the multiplex PCR reads, gives a single entry per CDR3 protein. The sample yields approximately 590,000 distinct CDR3 sequences, around a sixth seen once. Germline V lookup: CDR1 SGHRS, CDR2 YFSETQ. This CDR3 spans 14 amino acids. The V and J ends lost 4 bases and 7 bases respectively, with 17 bases between them. The clonotype was recovered from a woman aged 30 to 39 with Graves' hyperthyroidism. The gene calls are TRBV5-1 and TRBJ2-5; perhaps D is TRBD1 or TRBD2 (5 bases each). Source material: blood. CDR3 loop: CASSTPGPATTQYF. The CDR3 bases are TGCGCCAGCAGCACTCCGGGACCCGCAACGACCCAGTACTTC.